The rows below give T cell receptor beta chains drawn from one sample of a study of T cells after yellow fever vaccination. A single record per CDR3 protein comes from TCRdb applying MiXCR to the 5' RACE reads. The table includes about 240,000 distinct CDR3 sequences, about 7.1% detected once. Sequenced material: CD4+ T cells sorted from PBMCs, taken 15 days after the yellow fever booster vaccination. These receptors all come from a man younger than 40 who received the YFV17D yellow fever vaccine. The CDR3 runs from the conserved cysteine through the conserved F or W. D genes are given only for firm matches. A row's size may be missing; if present it is once, few, many or a size class.

>many|TRBV6-2/TRBV6-3|15|TRBD1
CASRPPGQGTGELFF
>many|TRBV7-6|14|.
CASSLEWGSYEQYF
>few|TRBV30|18|TRBD2
CAWSSPPGRTSGTDTQYF
>.|TRBV5-1|15|TRBD1
CASSLDRGNTGELFF
>.|TRBV12-3/TRBV12-4|14|TRBD1
CASSKQDRPQTQYF
>few|TRBV20-1|11|.
CSAAKGEKLFF
>many|TRBV20-1|18|.
CSARDLMDGSFSTDTQYF
>few|TRBV5-4|15|TRBD2
CASSYGTSASYEQYF
>.|TRBV29-1|13|TRBD1
CSVAGTGSQPQHF
>many|TRBV6-2/TRBV6-3|15|.
CASTMGYSGANVLTF
>.|TRBV3-1|17|TRBD2
CASSHPRSSGNSYEQYF
>few|TRBV19|12|.
CASSIRGDIQYF
>many|TRBV7-2|14|.
CASSYVTNTGELFF
>.|TRBV4-1|16|TRBD2
CASSQDGGGGNRAQYF
>few|TRBV4-2|13|.
CASSQESGYGYTF
>.|TRBV10-3|17|TRBD1
CAISELLWTGGAETQYF
>many|TRBV11-2|19|.
CASSLEGRQGPKGANVLTF
>few|TRBV9|15|.
CASSPLSGGTDTQYF
>.|TRBV6-2/TRBV6-3|16|.
CASSYLRPGSYYEQYF
>.|TRBV20-1|14|.
CSAAFGGFTGELFF
>.|TRBV12-3/TRBV12-4|17|.
CASSFSLGGHGANVLTF
>many|TRBV12-3/TRBV12-4|15|.
CASSLGGHSTDTQYF
>few|TRBV12-3/TRBV12-4|20|TRBD2
CASSPKSSLFGTSNTKTQYF
>many|TRBV2|15|.
CASSKDTSGVNIQYF
>.|TRBV18|16|TRBD2
CASSPVGRLAGAKQYF
>.|TRBV6-5|19|TRBD1
CASSYSRTGQGKRNTEAFF
>.|TRBV5-1|16|TRBD2
CASSLATSGAYNEQFF
>many|TRBV20-1|15|.
CSATRLGAHTDTQYF
>few|TRBV28|13|TRBD2
CASRPGGGRTQYF
>.|TRBV19|16|.
CASSLRLQRSYNEQFF
>.|TRBV7-2|14|.
CASRPRQGYNEQFF
>.|TRBV5-1|15|TRBD1
CASSLEGDRNTEAFF
>many|TRBV7-2|14|.
CASSIDRVQETQYF
>.|TRBV3-1|13|.
CASSQDTGPEAFF
>few|TRBV4-3|15|TRBD2
CASSQEGLPSAEQFF
>few|TRBV18|15|TRBD1
CASSPGQGAMNEQFF
>.|TRBV20-1|12|.
CSALGGFTEAFF
>many|TRBV20-1|21|TRBD1
CSATGGDRVALAAGPPETQYF
>.|TRBV4-3|13|.
CASSQGLAYEQYF
>.|TRBV20-1|14|.
CSARRGAGTGELFF
>few|TRBV9|16|.
CASSVGRRTYQETQYF
>.|TRBV9|15|.
CASSPSTSAAEEQYF
>few|TRBV15|13|.
CATSRDPLETQYF
>few|TRBV12-3/TRBV12-4|13|.
CASSNSARLGQFF
>few|TRBV5-8|14|TRBD1
CASSRGQVNYGYTF
>.|TRBV5-1|17|.
CASSSLGQPWSGNTIYF
>once|TRBV6-2/TRBV6-3|17|.
CASSYSRGLSGANVLTF
>few|TRBV24-1|15|TRBD2
CATSDFGSGSVTQYF
>many|TRBV6-5|14|.
CASSYENRAEKLFF
>many|TRBV7-2|12|.
CASSWDSHTQYF
>many|TRBV29-1|13|TRBD1
CSAKTGGSYEQYF
>many|TRBV3-1|14|TRBD2
CASSQVAGDYEQYF